This TCR beta chain was identified during a study of T-cell reconstitution after alpha-beta-depleted transplantation in children. Germline values: CDR1 MNHEY, CDR2 SVGAGI. This CDR3 is built from 15 residues. V lost 5 bases, J lost 0 bases, and 10 bases lay in between. Unique molecular identifiers were incorporated when the TCRbeta library was constructed. TCRdb re-called the PCR reads through MiXCR, storing one row per CDR3 protein. This sample has just over 950,000 distinct CDR3 sequences, with roughly 31% found just once. Material: PBMCs, mostly from graft donor cells, obtained 360 days after TCRalphabeta/CD19-depleted stem cell transplant. The rearrangement uses TRBV6-5 and TRBJ2-2; the D is unclear. The origin of this receptor is a boy in the first two years of life who had a stem cell transplant for SCID, so the T cells may come from the graft donor. The CDR3: CASSHDGPNTGELFF. The CDR3 DNA follows: TGTGCCAGCAGTCACGACGGACCGAACACCGGGGAGCTGTTTTTT.